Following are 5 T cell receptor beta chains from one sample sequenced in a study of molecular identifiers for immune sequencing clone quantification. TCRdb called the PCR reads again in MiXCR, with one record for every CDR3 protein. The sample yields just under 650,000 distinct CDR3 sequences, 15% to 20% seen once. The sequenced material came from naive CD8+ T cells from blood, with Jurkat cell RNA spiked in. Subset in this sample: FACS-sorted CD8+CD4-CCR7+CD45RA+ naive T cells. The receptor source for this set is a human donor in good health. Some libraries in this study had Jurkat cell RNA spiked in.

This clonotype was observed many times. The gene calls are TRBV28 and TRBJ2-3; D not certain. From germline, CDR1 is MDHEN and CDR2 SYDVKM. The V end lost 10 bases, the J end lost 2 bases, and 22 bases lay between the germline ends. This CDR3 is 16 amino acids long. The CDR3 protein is CATTQLKEIHTDTQYF. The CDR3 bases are TGTGCCACCACCCAATTAAAGGAGATACACACAGATACGCAGTATTTT.

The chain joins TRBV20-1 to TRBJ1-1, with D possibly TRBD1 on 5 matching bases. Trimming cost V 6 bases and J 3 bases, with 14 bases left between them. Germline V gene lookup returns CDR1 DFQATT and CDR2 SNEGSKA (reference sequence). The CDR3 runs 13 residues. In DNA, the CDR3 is TGCAGTGCATCCATGGGGGGTTACACTGAAGCTTTCTTT. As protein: CSASMGGYTEAFF.

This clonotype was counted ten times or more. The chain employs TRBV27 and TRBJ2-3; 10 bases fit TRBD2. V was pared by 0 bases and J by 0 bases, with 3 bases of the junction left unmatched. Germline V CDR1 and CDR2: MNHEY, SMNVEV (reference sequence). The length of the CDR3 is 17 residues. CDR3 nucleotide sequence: TGTGCCAGCAGTTTATCGGGACTAGCGTTTAGCACAGATACGCAGTATTTT. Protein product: CASSLSGLAFSTDTQYF.

The CDR3 DNA reads TGTGCCAGCAGCTTAGCAGGTTCACCCCTCCACTTT. Translation gives CASSLAGSPLHF. V gene TRBV7-9 combines with J gene TRBJ1-6; D is unclear. Germline lookup yields CDR1 SEHNR and CDR2 FQNEAQ (reference sequence). There are 12 residues in the CDR3. Trimming took off 0 bases at V and 9 bases at J, with 3 bases between the two ends. Together with reference TRBV7-9 and TRBJ1-6, the CDR3 gives the full variable domain: DTGVSQNPRHKITKRGQNVTFRCDPISEHNRLYWYRQTLGQGPEFLTYFQNEAQLEKSRLLSDRFSAERPKGSFSTLEIQRTEQGDSAMYLCASSLAGSPLHFGNGTRLTVT.

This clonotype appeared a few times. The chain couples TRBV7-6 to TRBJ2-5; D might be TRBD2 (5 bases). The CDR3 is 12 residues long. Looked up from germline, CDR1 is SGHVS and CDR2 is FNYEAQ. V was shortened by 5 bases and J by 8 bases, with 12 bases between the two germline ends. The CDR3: CASSNAPGTQYF. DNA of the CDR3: TGTGCCAGCAGCAACGCGCCGGGAACCCAGTACTTC.